Listed below are T cell receptor beta chains from one sample, sequenced in a study of immune heterogeneity within non-small cell lung tumors. TCRdb recomputed calls from the multiplex PCR reads with MiXCR, one row per CDR3 protein. The sample contains about 9,600 distinct CDR3 sequences, roughly 30% of which appear only once. The sample was lung tumor tissue. Source of these receptors: a man between 60 and 75 years old with non-small cell lung cancer. Each CDR3 is given with its conserved first and last residue. Each record gives: V gene, D gene, clone size, J gene, CDR3 protein, CDR3 DNA. D genes are given only for firm matches. Size values are once, few and many counts, or a class for expanded clones, and some rows have none.

>TRBV2|-|many|TRBJ1-2
CASSEAKGGGYTF
TGTGCCAGCAGTGAAGCGAAAGGCGGTGGCTACACCTTC
>TRBV5-1|TRBD2|-|TRBJ2-1
CASSLSGTSGRVVQFF
TGCGCCAGCAGCTTGTCCGGGACTAGCGGGAGAGTTGTGCAGTTCTTC
>TRBV3-1|TRBD2|few|TRBJ2-1
CASSHGLAGPEFF
TGTGCCAGCAGCCATGGGCTAGCGGGCCCAGAGTTCTTC
>TRBV7-2|-|medium-sized|TRBJ1-1
CASSPVVNTEAFF
TGTGCCAGCAGCCCCGTGGTGAACACTGAAGCTTTCTTT
>TRBV27|-|-|TRBJ1-2
CASNFPFYGYTF
TGTGCCAGCAATTTTCCTTTTTATGGCTACACCTTC
>TRBV19|-|-|TRBJ1-1
CASSIFRQAGSEAFF
TGTGCCAGTAGTATTTTTAGGCAGGCGGGATCCGAAGCTTTCTTT
>TRBV3-1|-|few|TRBJ2-6
CASSQAEKRSGANVLTF
TGTGCCAGCAGCCAAGCAGAGAAACGCTCTGGGGCCAACGTCCTGACTTTC
>TRBV4-1|TRBD1|medium-sized|TRBJ2-7
CASSQDLGPRTGAIYEQYF
TGCGCCAGCAGCCAAGATCTAGGCCCCAGGACAGGGGCTATCTACGAGCAGTACTTC
>TRBV19|-|-|TRBJ1-2
CASRTRSLSGYTF
TGTGCCAGTAGAACGCGCTCCTTAAGTGGCTACACCTTC
>TRBV4-3|-|many|TRBJ2-5
CASSQIGGQETQYF
TGCGCCAGCAGCCAAATTGGGGGACAAGAGACCCAGTACTTC
>TRBV3-1|-|many|TRBJ2-7
CASSPINSYEQYF
TGTGCCAGCAGCCCCATTAACTCCTACGAGCAGTACTTC
>TRBV19|-|medium-sized|TRBJ1-5
CASSLGPGAQHF
TGTGCCAGTAGTCTCGGCCCGGGGGCCCAGCATTTT
>TRBV11-3|-|many|TRBJ2-1
CASSSRDSGSYNEQFF
TGTGCCAGCAGCTCCCGGGACTCCGGCTCCTACAATGAGCAGTTCTTC
>TRBV7-9|TRBD1|-|TRBJ2-1
CASSNNIQGALYNEQFF
TGTGCCAGCAGCAACAACATCCAGGGGGCCCTCTACAATGAGCAGTTCTTC
>TRBV6-2/TRBV6-3|TRBD2|medium-sized|TRBJ2-7
CASSYKELAGLYEQYF
TGTGCCAGCAGTTACAAGGAACTAGCGGGATTGTACGAGCAGTACTTC
>TRBV20-1|-|many|TRBJ2-1
CSARSGSRDNEQFF
TGCAGTGCTAGATCCGGGTCGCGGGACAATGAGCAGTTCTTC
>TRBV2|TRBD1|medium-sized|TRBJ1-3
CARSTGDSGNTIYF
TGTGCCAGGTCAACAGGGGACTCTGGAAACACCATATATTTT
>TRBV6-2/TRBV6-3|TRBD2|once|TRBJ2-7
CASRSTSGPAYEQYF
TGTGCCAGCAGGAGCACTAGCGGACCAGCCTACGAGCAGTACTTC
>TRBV19|-|-|TRBJ2-1
CASSIAAANVQFF
TGTGCCAGTAGTATAGCCGCCGCCAATGTTCAGTTCTTC
>TRBV11-2|-|-|TRBJ2-7
CASSLVIVRDLTYEQYF
TGTGCCAGCAGCTTAGTTATAGTCCGGGACTTGACTTACGAGCAGTACTTC
>TRBV20-1|TRBD2|many|TRBJ2-3
CSAEGLAGDTQYF
TGCAGTGCAGAAGGACTAGCGGGAGATACGCAGTATTTT
>TRBV6-1|-|many|TRBJ2-1
CASSPTLVQSGEQFF
TGTGCCAGCAGTCCCACCCTTGTTCAATCGGGGGAGCAGTTCTTC
>TRBV5-4|-|few|TRBJ2-7
CASSLEGSSYEQYF
TGTGCCAGCAGCTTGGAGGGGAGCTCCTACGAGCAGTACTTC
>TRBV19|TRBD2|medium-sized|TRBJ2-7
CASSKRTSGSGLLEQYF
TGTGCCAGTAGTAAACGGACTAGCGGGAGCGGTCTGCTCGAGCAGTACTTC
>TRBV25-1|-|many|TRBJ2-3
CASSESASTDTQYF
TGTGCCAGCAGTGAATCCGCCTCCACAGATACGCAGTATTTT
>TRBV27|TRBD1|large|TRBJ2-7
CASSLAGTAYEQYF
TGTGCCAGCAGTTTAGCCGGGACAGCCTACGAGCAGTACTTC
>TRBV11-2|-|many|TRBJ1-1
CASSLVSMNTEAFF
TGTGCCAGCAGCTTAGTCAGTATGAACACTGAAGCTTTCTTT
>TRBV4-2|TRBD1|many|TRBJ2-2
CASSRSDGTGDRNIGGGELFF
TGTGCCAGCAGCCGATCGGACGGGACAGGGGATAGAAATATCGGTGGCGGGGAGCTGTTTTTT
>TRBV20-1|TRBD1|medium-sized|TRBJ1-1
CSARTLAGGRTEAFF
TGCAGTGCTAGAACGCTGGCAGGGGGGAGGACTGAAGCTTTCTTT
>TRBV3-1|TRBD2|many|TRBJ2-1
CASSPSGSTHNEQFF
TGTGCCAGCAGCCCGAGCGGGAGTACCCACAATGAGCAGTTCTTC
>TRBV20-1|-|many|TRBJ2-3
CSASVLTTSFTDTQYF
TGCAGTGCTAGTGTTCTAACCACGAGCTTCACAGATACGCAGTATTTT
>TRBV27|TRBD1|many|TRBJ2-1
CASSFPGQQQFF
TGTGCCAGCAGTTTCCCGGGACAGCAGCAGTTCTTC
>TRBV10-1|TRBD2|-|TRBJ2-7
CASSGTSGSDEQYF
TGCGCCAGCAGTGGTACTAGCGGGAGCGACGAGCAGTACTTC
>TRBV19|TRBD2|many|TRBJ2-3
CATGTSGRDTQYF
TGTGCCACCGGGACTAGCGGGAGAGATACGCAGTATTTT
>TRBV7-2|-|once|TRBJ1-3
CASSLGGTGNTIYF
TGTGCCAGCAGCTTAGGAGGGACTGGAAACACCATATATTTT
>TRBV12-3/TRBV12-4|-|medium-sized|TRBJ1-6
CASSLGVRNSPLHF
TGTGCCAGCAGTTTGGGCGTACGCAATTCACCCCTCCACTTT
>TRBV5-1|TRBD1|many|TRBJ2-7
CASSSGQGPYEQYF
TGCGCCAGCAGCTCGGGACAGGGACCCTACGAGCAGTACTTC
>TRBV19|-|many|TRBJ1-4
CASSIYEGRTNEKLFF
TGTGCCAGTAGTATTTATGAGGGCAGGACTAATGAAAAACTGTTTTTT
>TRBV7-6|TRBD1|-|TRBJ1-1
CASSLAQGGGMNTEAFF
TGTGCCAGCAGCTTAGCGCAGGGGGGAGGCATGAACACTGAAGCTTTCTTT
>TRBV11-2|TRBD2|-|TRBJ2-3
CASSPGLAGGLGTDTRYF
TGTGCCAGCAGCCCAGGACTAGCGGGGGGTCTTGGCACAGATACGCGGTATTTT
>TRBV27|-|-|TRBJ2-7
CASSRKTSYEQYF
TGTGCCAGCAGCCGGAAGACCTCCTACGAGCAGTACTTC